This record covers a single T cell receptor (beta chain). The data are from a study of technical replicates of blood from several donors. Produced via immunoSEQ multiplex PCR; TCRdb's table is partial and in-frame only. In the table there are tens of thousands of clones, 94% of which are singletons. Germline lookup yields CDR1 KGHSH and CDR2 LQKENI. Trimming removed 5 bases from V and 0 bases from J, with 14 bases in between. This CDR3 contains 17 residues. Sequenced input: T cells isolated from PBMCs. The origin of this receptor is a human donor in good health. This chain uses TRBV18 with TRBJ2-6; no clear D. The CDR3 DNA reads as TGTGCCAGCTCAGCTGCGGCGCTCAGCTCTGGGGCCAACGTCCTGACTTTC. Translated, it gives CASSAAALSSGANVLTF. Combining the CDR3 with reference TRBV18 and TRBJ2-6 gives the whole variable domain NAGVMQNPRHLVRRRGQEARLRCSPMKGHSHVYWYRQLPEEGLKFMVYLQKENIIDESGMPKERFSAEFPKEGPSILRIQQVVRGDSAAYFCASSAAALSSGANVLTFGAGSRLTVL.